These T cell receptor beta chains were read from a single sample in a study of shared T cell receptors in the human thymus. The repertoire was sequenced with immunoSEQ multiplex PCR; TCRdb's copy has only in-frame clones and lacks some. Of more than 550,000 clones in the sample, roughly 85% are singletons; the top ten hold under 0.012%. The sample also formed part of further work on human thymus T cells.

The sequenced sample was thymocytes. The receptors shown here come from a girl younger than two with a congenital heart defect. CDR3s include the opening cysteine and the closing phenylalanine or tryptophan. D genes are given only for firm matches. Size is omitted from some rows. Given values are once, few, many or a class for expanded clones.

>13|.|TRBJ2-7|TRBV30|.
TGTGCCTTCAGGGAAAGGAGCTCCTACGAGCAGTACTTC
CAFRERSSYEQYF
>14|.|TRBJ2-5|TRBV5-1|.
TGCGCCAGCAGCTTCGGTCGTCAACAAGAGACCCAGTACTTC
CASSFGRQQETQYF
>13|TRBD1|TRBJ1-2|TRBV6-5|.
TGTGCCAGCAGTCACAGGGGGCGAAGTGGCTACACCTTC
CASSHRGRSGYTF
>18|TRBD1|TRBJ1-2|TRBV6-1|.
TGTGCCAGCAGTGAAGCTTGGGACAGGCGGGAAGATAACTATGGCTACACCTTC
CASSEAWDRREDNYGYTF
>15|TRBD1|TRBJ1-1|TRBV25-1|.
TGTGCCAGCAGTGAATCAGGGGGCGGGCAAGGTGAAGCTTTCTTT
CASSESGGGQGEAFF
>18|.|TRBJ2-3|TRBV29-1|.
TGCAGCGCCGAGGGTTCTGGGAAGTGGCGGGGAGTTACAGATACGCAGTATTTT
CSAEGSGKWRGVTDTQYF
>14|TRBD1|TRBJ1-1|TRBV27|.
TGTGCCAGCACCCCGGGACAGGGTGGAACTGAAGCTTTCTTT
CASTPGQGGTEAFF
>19|TRBD2|TRBJ2-7|TRBV27|.
TGTGCCAGCAGTTTACAGATTCCGACTAGCGGGGGGGGATCCTACGAGCAGTACTTC
CASSLQIPTSGGGSYEQYF
>15|.|TRBJ2-1|TRBV28|.
TGTGCCAGCAGTCGCGGGAAAACCTCCTACAATGAGCAGTTCTTC
CASSRGKTSYNEQFF
>15|.|TRBJ2-7|TRBV18|.
TGTGCCAGCTCACCCTCTGACAGGAGCTCCTACGAGCAGTACTTC
CASSPSDRSSYEQYF
>13|.|TRBJ2-5|TRBV10-3|.
TGTGCCACCCAAGGCAGGGGCGTGGAGACCCAGTACTTC
CATQGRGVETQYF
>15|TRBD2|TRBJ2-1|TRBV11-1|.
TGTGCCAGCAGCTTAGGCCTAGCGGCAAACAATGAGCAGTTCTTC
CASSLGLAANNEQFF
>11|.|TRBJ1-2|TRBV20-1|.
TGCAGTGCTACGTTAGTGGATGGCTACACCTTC
CSATLVDGYTF
>14|.|TRBJ1-6|TRBV18|.
TGTGCCAGCTCACCCAGGGTTGTCAGTTCACCCCTCCACTTT
CASSPRVVSSPLHF
>18|TRBD2|TRBJ2-7|TRBV28|few
TGTGCCAGCAGTTTATTAGTGCCCCTCGTAGGGAGGGTTCACGAGCAGTACTTC
CASSLLVPLVGRVHEQYF
>11|.|TRBJ1-2|TRBV6-6|.
TGTGCCAGCAGTCCCGGACAGTTCTACACCTTC
CASSPGQFYTF
>17|.|TRBJ2-5|TRBV2|.
TGTGCCAGCAAGGCGTTCTGGGCGCCTATCGCTCAAGAGACCCAGTACTTC
CASKAFWAPIAQETQYF
>14|.|TRBJ1-1|TRBV5-1|.
TGCGCCAGCAGCTTAGGTGGACACCGCCCTGAAGCTTTCTTT
CASSLGGHRPEAFF
>17|.|TRBJ2-2|TRBV9|.
TGTGCCAGCAGCGCCACCGATCCGATGGGGCCCACCGGGGAGCTGTTTTTT
CASSATDPMGPTGELFF
>17|TRBD1|TRBJ1-1|TRBV14|.
TGTGCCAGCAGCCAAGGAGACAGGGACTCCCAGAACACTGAAGCTTTCTTT
CASSQGDRDSQNTEAFF
>13|.|TRBJ1-5|TRBV9|.
TGTGCCAGCAGTACAGGGATCAATCAGCCCCAGCATTTT
CASSTGINQPQHF
>14|.|TRBJ1-3|TRBV2|.
TGTGCCAGCAGGGAGGGGATCTCTGGAAACACCATATATTTT
CASREGISGNTIYF
>14|TRBD1|TRBJ1-2|TRBV4-1|.
TGCGCCAGCAGCCACTTGGGGACAGGGTATGGCTACACCTTC
CASSHLGTGYGYTF
>13|.|TRBJ2-1|TRBV10-1|.
TGCGCCAGCAGTGAGGGGGGGAACAATGAGCAGTTCTTC
CASSEGGNNEQFF
>14|TRBD1|TRBJ2-5|TRBV29-1|.
TGCAGCGTTTGGGACAGGGGGCGCAAAGAGACCCAGTACTTC
CSVWDRGRKETQYF
>16|.|TRBJ1-2|TRBV19|.
TGTGCCAGTAGTGGGGGGGCCCGAGACGGGGACTATGGCTACACCTTC
CASSGGARDGDYGYTF
>15|.|TRBJ2-6|TRBV7-2|.
TGTGCCAGCAGCTCGGACAACTCTGGGGCCAACGTCCTGACTTTC
CASSSDNSGANVLTF
>15|.|TRBJ1-2|TRBV5-1|.
TGCGCCAGCAGCTTGGGAAAGGGAGTAAGCTATGGCTACACCTTC
CASSLGKGVSYGYTF
>18|TRBD2|TRBJ2-3|TRBV28|few
TGTGCCAGCAGCCAGACTAGCGGGGGAGACGACTTCACAGATACGCAGTATTTT
CASSQTSGGDDFTDTQYF
>15|TRBD2|TRBJ2-5|TRBV5-4|.
TGTGCCAGCAGCTTTAGCGGGGGGGCCCAAGAGACCCAGTACTTC
CASSFSGGAQETQYF
>16|TRBD1|TRBJ1-2|TRBV5-4|few
TGTGCCAGCAGCCAACTGGGGGACAGGGGCTTCTATGGCTACACCTTC
CASSQLGDRGFYGYTF
>22|TRBD1|TRBJ1-4|TRBV12-5|.
TGTGCTAGTGGTTCGCCTGGCCCCACCGGGACAGGGGAGGGTCCAACTAATGAAAAACTGTTTTTT
CASGSPGPTGTGEGPTNEKLFF
>13|TRBD2|TRBJ2-7|TRBV10-3|once
TGTGCCATCAGTACTAGCGGGGCTTACGAGCAGTACTTC
CAISTSGAYEQYF
>19|.|TRBJ2-1|TRBV7-6|.
TGTGCCAGCACCAACACCCGAAATCACCGGGTCCAGCTACACAATGAGCAGTTCTTC
CASTNTRNHRVQLHNEQFF
>13|TRBD1|TRBJ1-1|TRBV19|.
TGTGCCAGTATCTCAGGGGGAAGAACTGAAGCTTTCTTT
CASISGGRTEAFF